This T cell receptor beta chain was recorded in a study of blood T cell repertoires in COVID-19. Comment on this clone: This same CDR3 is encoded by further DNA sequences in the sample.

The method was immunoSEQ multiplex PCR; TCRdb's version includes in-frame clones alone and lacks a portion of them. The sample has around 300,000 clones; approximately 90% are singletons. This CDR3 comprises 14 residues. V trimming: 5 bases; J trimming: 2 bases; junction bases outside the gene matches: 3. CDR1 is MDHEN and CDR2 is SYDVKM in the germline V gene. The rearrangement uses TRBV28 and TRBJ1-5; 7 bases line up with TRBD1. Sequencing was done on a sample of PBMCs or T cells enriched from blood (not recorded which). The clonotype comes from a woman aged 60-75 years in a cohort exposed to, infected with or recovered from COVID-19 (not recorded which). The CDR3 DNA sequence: TGTGCCAGCAGTCCAGGGGGAGGCAATCAGCCCCAGCATTTT. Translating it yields CASSPGGGNQPQHF. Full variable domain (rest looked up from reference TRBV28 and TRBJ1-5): DVKVTQSSRYLVKRTGEKVFLECVQDMDHENMFWYRQDPGLGLRLIYFSYDVKMKEKGDIPEGYSVSREKKERFSLILESASTNQTSMYLCASSPGGGNQPQHFGDGTRLSIL.